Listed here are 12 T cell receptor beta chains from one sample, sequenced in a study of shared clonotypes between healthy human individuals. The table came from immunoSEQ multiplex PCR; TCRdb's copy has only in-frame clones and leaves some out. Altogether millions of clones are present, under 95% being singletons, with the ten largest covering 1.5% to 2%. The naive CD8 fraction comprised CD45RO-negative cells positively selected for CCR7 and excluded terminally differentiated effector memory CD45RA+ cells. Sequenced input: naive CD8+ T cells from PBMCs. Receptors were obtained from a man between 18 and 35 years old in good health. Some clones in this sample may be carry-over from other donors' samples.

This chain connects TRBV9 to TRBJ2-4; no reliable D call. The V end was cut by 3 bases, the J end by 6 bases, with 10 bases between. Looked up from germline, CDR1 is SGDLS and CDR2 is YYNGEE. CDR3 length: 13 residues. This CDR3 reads CASSEVGRNIQYF. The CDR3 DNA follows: TGTGCCAGCAGCGAGGTAGGCAGAAACATTCAGTACTTC.

The CDR3 nucleotides are TGTGCCAGCAGTCGCATTGGGGATAGCTCCTACGAGCAGTACTTC. Translation gives CASSRIGDSSYEQYF. This chain joins TRBV7-9 and TRBJ2-7; D unresolved. The germline CDR1 and CDR2 sequences are SEHNR and FQNEAQ (reference sequence). Trimming removed 6 bases from V and 0 bases from J, with 15 bases in between. CDR3 size: 15 residues.

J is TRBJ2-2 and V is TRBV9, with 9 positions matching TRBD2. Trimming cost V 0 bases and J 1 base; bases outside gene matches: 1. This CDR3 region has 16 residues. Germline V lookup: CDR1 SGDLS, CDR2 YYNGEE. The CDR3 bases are TGTGCCAGCAGCGTAGGGCGGGAGGGGAACACCGGGGAGCTGTTTTTT. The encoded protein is CASSVGREGNTGELFF.

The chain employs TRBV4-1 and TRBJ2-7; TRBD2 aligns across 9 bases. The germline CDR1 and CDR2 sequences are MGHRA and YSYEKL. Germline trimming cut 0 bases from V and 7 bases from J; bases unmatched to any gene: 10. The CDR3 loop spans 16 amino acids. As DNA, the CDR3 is TGCGCCAGCAGCCAAGAGCTAGCGGGGCCAGTAGGGGAGCAGTACTTC. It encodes CASSQELAGPVGEQYF.

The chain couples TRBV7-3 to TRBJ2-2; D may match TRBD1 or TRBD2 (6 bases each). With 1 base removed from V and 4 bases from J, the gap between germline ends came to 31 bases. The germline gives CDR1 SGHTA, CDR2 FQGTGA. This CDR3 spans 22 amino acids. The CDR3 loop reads CASSLIGGTTSLQSSITGELFF. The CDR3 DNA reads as TGTGCCAGCAGCTTAATTGGCGGGACAACTTCGTTGCAGTCTTCGATCACCGGGGAGCTGTTTTTT.

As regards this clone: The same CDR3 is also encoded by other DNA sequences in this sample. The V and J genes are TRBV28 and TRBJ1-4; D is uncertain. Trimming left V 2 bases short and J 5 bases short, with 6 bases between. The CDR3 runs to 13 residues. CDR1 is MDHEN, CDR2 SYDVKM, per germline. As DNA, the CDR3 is TGTGCCAGCAGTTTACGGGGAAATGAAAAACTGTTTTTT. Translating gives CASSLRGNEKLFF.

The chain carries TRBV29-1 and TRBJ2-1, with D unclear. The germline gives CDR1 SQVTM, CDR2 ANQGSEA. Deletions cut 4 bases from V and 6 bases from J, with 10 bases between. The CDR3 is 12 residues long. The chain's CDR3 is CSVVARLNEQFF. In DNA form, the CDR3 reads TGCAGCGTTGTGGCTAGACTCAATGAGCAGTTCTTC.

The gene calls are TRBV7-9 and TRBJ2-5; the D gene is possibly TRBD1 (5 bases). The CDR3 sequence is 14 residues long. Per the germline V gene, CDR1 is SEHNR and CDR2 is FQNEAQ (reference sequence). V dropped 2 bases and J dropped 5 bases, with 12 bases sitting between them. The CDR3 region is CASSLPDIFETQYF. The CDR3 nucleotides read TGTGCCAGCAGCTTACCGGACATCTTTGAGACCCAGTACTTC. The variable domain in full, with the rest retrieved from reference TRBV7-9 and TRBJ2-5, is DTGVSQNPRHKITKRGQNVTFRCDPISEHNRLYWYRQTLGQGPEFLTYFQNEAQLEKSRLLSDRFSAERPKGSFSTLEIQRTEQGDSAMYLCASSLPDIFETQYFGPGTRLLVL.

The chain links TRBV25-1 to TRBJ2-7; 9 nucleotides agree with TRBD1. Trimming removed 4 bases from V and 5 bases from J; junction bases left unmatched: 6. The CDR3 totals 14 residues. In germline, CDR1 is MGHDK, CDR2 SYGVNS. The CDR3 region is CASSAGTGYDEQYF. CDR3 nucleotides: TGTGCCAGCAGTGCCGGGACAGGGTACGACGAGCAGTACTTC.

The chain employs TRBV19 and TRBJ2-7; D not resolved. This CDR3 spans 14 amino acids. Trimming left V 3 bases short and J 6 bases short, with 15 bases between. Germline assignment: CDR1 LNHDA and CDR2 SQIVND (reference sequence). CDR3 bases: TGTGCCAGTAGTATTGGGTCTACCCAAATCGAGCAGTACTTC. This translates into CASSIGSTQIEQYF.

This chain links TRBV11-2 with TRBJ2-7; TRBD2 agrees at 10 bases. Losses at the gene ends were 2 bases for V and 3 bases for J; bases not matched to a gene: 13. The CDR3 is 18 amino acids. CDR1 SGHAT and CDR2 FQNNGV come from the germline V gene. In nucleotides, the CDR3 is TGTGCCAGCAGCTTATCTGTAAGCGGGAGGGCGAGAGGCTACGAGCAGTACTTC. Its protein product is CASSLSVSGRARGYEQYF.

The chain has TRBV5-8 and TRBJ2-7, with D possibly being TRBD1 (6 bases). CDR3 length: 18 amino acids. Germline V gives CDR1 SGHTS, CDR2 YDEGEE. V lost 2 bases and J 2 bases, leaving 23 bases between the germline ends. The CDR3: CASSFKIAHRTDPYEQYF. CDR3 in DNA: TGTGCCAGCAGCTTCAAAATTGCCCATAGGACAGACCCCTACGAGCAGTACTTC. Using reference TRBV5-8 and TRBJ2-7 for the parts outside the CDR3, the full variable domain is EAGVTQSPTHLIKTRGQQATLRCSPISGHTSVYWYQQALGLGLQFLLWYDEGEERNRGNFPPRFSGRQFPNYSSELNVNALELEDSALYLCASSFKIAHRTDPYEQYFGPGTRLTVT.